This T cell receptor beta chain was retrieved from a study of CXCR3-negative and CXCR3-positive naive CD8 T cells. In the study overall: Libraries each contributed about 1.5 +/- 0.3 million TRB reads, for about 135 million in total.

CDR1 is LGHDT, CDR2 YNNKEL, per germline (reference sequence). This CDR3 is 15 amino acids long. The libraries of TRB cDNA were prepared using 5' RACE with UMI labels. From the 5' RACE reads, TCRdb lists one entry per CDR3 protein and no DNA. In all, the sample yields roughly 29,000 distinct CDR3 sequences. Sequencing was carried out using memory CD8+ T cells from blood. The V call is TRBV3-1, the J call TRBJ1-1; TCRdb selects TRBD1, and the lack of DNA leaves this call unchecked. The source of this sequence is a human donor in good health. Some clones in this sample may be carry-over from other donors' samples. The CDR3 sequence is CASSLRTGVNTEAFF.